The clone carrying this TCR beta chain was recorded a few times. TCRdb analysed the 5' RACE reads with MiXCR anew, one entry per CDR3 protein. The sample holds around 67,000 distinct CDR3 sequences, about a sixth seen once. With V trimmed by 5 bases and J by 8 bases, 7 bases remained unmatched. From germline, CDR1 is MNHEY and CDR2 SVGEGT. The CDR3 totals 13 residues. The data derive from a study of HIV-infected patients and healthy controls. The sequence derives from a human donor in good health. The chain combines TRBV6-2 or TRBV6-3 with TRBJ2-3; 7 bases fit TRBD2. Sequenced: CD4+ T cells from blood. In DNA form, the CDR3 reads TGTGCCAGCAGTCAACCGGGACTAAGTACGCAGTATTTT. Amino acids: CASSQPGLSTQYF.